This T cell receptor beta chain stems from a study of T cell clones after liver transplantation. This clone occurred once. Measured with immunoSEQ multiplex PCR; TCRdb has only the in-frame clones, and not every one. The data show roughly 55,000 clones, about 88% seen once. The CDR3 consists of 17 residues. V was cut by 3 bases and J by 0 bases, with 15 bases left in between. Germline CDR1 reads KGHSH; CDR2 reads LQKENI. The V call is TRBV18, the J call TRBJ1-3; D unclear. Material: CD4+ T cells from blood, obtained before liver transplant. The TCR originated in a human donor who received a liver transplant. CDR3 bases: TGTGCCAGCTCACCGTTACCCGAGGGCACCTCTGGAAACACCATATATTTT. This encodes CASSPLPEGTSGNTIYF.